This T cell receptor (beta chain) was captured by sequencing in a study of blood T cell repertoires in COVID-19. Participants were aged about 18 to 100 years from approximately 24 US areas. TCRdb's table, derived via immunoSEQ multiplex PCR, lists solely in-frame clones and lacks some. The sample consists of some 150,000 clones, roughly 87% of them appearing once. The germline V and J ends were trimmed by 1 base and 1 base, with 12 bases remaining between them. Germline V CDR1 and CDR2: KGHDR, SFDVKD. The CDR3 covers 17 residues. This chain links TRBV24-1 with TRBJ2-2; D may be TRBD2 (6 bases). Sequencing input: PBMCs or T cells enriched from blood (not recorded which). This TCR was sampled from a human donor with acute COVID-19. The donor label of this sample is uncertain. As DNA, the CDR3 is TGTGCCACCAGTGATTTACCACCCGGGGGGAACACCGGGGAGCTGTTTTTT. This translates into CATSDLPPGGNTGELFF.